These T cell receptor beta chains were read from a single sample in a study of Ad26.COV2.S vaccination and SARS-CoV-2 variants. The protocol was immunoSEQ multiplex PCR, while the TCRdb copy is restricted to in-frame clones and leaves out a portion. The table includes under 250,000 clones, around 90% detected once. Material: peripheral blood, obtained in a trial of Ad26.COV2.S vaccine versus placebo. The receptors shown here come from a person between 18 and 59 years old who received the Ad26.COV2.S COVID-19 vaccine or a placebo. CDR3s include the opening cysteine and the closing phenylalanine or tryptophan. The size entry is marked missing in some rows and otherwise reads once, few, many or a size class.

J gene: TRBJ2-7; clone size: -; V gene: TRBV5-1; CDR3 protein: CASSGRDRDDEMAYEQYF
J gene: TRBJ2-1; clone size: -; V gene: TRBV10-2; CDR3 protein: CASPGVAGRAPNEQFF
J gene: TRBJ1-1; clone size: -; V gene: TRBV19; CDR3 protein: CASSTGQVINTEAFF
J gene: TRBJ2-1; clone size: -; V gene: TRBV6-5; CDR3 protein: CASSYSAGGLHNEQFF
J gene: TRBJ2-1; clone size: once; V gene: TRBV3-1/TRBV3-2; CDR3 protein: CASSAGVWMPNEQFF
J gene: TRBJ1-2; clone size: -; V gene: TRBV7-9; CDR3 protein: CASLRGQGVYGYTF
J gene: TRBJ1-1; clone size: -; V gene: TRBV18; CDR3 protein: CASSPGRQGVTEAFF
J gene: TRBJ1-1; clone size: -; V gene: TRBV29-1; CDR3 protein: CSVEDVWQTSSNTEAFF
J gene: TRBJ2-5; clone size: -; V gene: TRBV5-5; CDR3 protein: CASSLDVGSQETQYF
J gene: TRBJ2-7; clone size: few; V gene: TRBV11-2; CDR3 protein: CASSLGGGGSFHEQYF
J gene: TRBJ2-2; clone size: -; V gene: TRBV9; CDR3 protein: CASSINTGELFF
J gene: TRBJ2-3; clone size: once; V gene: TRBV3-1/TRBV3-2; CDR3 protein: CASSQERNTQYF
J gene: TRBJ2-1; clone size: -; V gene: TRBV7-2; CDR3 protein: CASSFSLGPNNEQFF
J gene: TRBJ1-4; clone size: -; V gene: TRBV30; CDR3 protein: CAWSAFRDRVNEKLFF
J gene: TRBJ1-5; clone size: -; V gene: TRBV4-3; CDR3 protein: CASSQDWDRDRVVSQPQHF
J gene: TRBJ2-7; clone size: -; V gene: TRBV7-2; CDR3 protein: CASSPWTGRGYEQYF
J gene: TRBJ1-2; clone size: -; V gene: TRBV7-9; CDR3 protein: CASSARTSGYTF
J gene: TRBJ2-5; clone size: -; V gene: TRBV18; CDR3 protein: CASSLAPKGGLAEETQYF
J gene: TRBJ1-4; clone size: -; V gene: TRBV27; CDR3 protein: CASSLQGASLNEKLFF
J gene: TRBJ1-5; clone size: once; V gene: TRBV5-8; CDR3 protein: CASSLTRQRGDGQPQHF
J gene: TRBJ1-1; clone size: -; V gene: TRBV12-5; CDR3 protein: CASGLLSQVMNTEAFF
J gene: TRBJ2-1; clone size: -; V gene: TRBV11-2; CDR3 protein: CASSYSTGAAYNEQFF
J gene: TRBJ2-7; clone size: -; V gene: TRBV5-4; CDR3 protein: CASRSGLSGHEQYF
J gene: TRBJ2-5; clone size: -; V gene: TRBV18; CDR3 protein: CASSPPLRGTETQYF
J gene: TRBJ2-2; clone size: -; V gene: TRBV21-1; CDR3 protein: CASLDSGRSNTGELFF
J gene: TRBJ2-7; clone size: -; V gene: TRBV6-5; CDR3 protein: CASSSPAQGYEQYF
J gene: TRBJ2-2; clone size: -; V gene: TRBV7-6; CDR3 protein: CASSLWGAGTGELFF
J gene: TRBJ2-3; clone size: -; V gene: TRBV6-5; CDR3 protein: CASSYQAGEGTDTQYF
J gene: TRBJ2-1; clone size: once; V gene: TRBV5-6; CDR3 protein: CASSLAGGYFSYNEQFF
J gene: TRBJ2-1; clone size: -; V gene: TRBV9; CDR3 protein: CASSARDRGPVYNEQFF
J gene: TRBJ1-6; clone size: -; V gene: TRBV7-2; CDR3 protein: CASSNWGGINSPLHF
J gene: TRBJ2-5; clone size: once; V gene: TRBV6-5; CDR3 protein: CASQGLGETQYF
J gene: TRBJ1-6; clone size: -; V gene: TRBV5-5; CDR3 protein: CASSWGQGNSPLHF
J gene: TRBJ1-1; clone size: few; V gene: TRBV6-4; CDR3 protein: CASSESGEGTEAFF
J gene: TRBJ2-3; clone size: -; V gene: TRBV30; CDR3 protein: CAWGEGVIDTQYF
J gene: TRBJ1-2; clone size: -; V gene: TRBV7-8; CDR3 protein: CASSLVFRGDGNYGYTF
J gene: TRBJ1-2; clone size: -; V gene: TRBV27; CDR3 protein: CASSSRSASENYGYTF
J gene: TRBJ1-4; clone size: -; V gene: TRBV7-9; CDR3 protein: CASSSPGTVLEKLFF
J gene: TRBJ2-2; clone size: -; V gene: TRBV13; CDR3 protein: CASSLGDTGELFF
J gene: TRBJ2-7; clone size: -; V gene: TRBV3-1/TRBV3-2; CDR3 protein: CASSQLGGQGSYEQYF
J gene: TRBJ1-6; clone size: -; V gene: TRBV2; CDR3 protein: CASSEVENSPLHF
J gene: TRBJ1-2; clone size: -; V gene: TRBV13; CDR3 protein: CASSPQGHGYTF
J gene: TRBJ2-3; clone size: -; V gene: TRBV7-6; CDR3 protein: CASSSPGLVGDTQYF
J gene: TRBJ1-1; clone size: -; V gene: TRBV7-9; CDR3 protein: CASSEDRGFVGSPNTEAFF
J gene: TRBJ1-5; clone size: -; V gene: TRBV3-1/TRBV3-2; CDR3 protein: CASSFSSNQPQHF
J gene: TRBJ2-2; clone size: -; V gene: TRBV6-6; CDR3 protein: CASSARTSGRFSLSTGELFF
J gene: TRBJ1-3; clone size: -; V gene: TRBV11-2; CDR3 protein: CASSLGGRFSSGNTIYF
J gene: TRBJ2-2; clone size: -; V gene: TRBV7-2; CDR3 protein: CASSRDNTGELFF
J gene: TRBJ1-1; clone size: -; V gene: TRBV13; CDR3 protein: CASSQEGGLTEAFF
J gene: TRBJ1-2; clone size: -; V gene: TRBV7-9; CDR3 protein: CASSLGTGGIYGYTF
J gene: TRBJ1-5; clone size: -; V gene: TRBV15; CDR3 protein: CATSRVQTSNQPQHF
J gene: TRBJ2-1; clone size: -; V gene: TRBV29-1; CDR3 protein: CSVPGRNEQFF
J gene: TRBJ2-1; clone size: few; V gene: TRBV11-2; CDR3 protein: CASSGWAAVRQFF